These T cell receptor beta chains were read from a single sample in a study of blood T cells in healthy people across ages. TCRdb redid the calling of the 5' RACE reads with MiXCR, one entry per CDR3 protein. The sample has roughly 1,500,000 distinct CDR3 sequences, about 35% seen once. Sequenced material: blood. The receptors originated from a woman aged 25 to 39 in good health. Both conserved end residues are part of each CDR3. The order of the fields is J gene, V gene, D gene, clone size, CDR3 DNA, CDR3 protein. D genes are given only for firm matches. Some rows have no size entry. The others give once, few or many, or a class for an expanded clone.

TRBJ2-7,TRBV7-9,NA,few,TGTGCCAGCAGCTTAGGGCCCGGACAGCCTCAAAACGAGCAGTACTTC,CASSLGPGQPQNEQYF
TRBJ1-2,TRBV11-2,NA,few,TGTGCCAGCAGCTCAGTGGCAGGGGAGCGCCAGACTAACTATGGCTACACCTTC,CASSSVAGERQTNYGYTF
TRBJ2-7,TRBV9,NA,few,TGTGCCAGCAGCTTCTCTCTAGGCTACGAGCAGTACTTC,CASSFSLGYEQYF
TRBJ1-2,TRBV10-2,NA,NA,TGCGCCAGCAGTGAGTCGAGGAGGAACTCTAACTATGGCTACACCTTC,CASSESRRNSNYGYTF
TRBJ1-4,TRBV14,TRBD1,many,TGTGCCAGCAGCCAAGACCGGGCAAGACAGGGAGGAGAAAAACTGTTTTTT,CASSQDRARQGGEKLFF
TRBJ1-4,TRBV10-3,NA,NA,TGTGCCATCAGTGAGTCGACCGGCCAGCCAAACAATGAAAAACTGTTTTTT,CAISESTGQPNNEKLFF
TRBJ2-3,TRBV4-2,TRBD1,many,TGTGCCAGCAGCTACGGACAGGGACGCACAGATACGCAGTATTTT,CASSYGQGRTDTQYF
TRBJ2-5,TRBV29-1,NA,many,TGCAGCGTTGATTACCCCAGCGAGACCCAGTACTTC,CSVDYPSETQYF
TRBJ2-3,TRBV6-6,NA,NA,TGTGCCAGCAGTTACACGACTAGCACAGATACGCAGTATTTT,CASSYTTSTDTQYF
TRBJ2-7,TRBV5-4,TRBD1,NA,TGTGCCAGCAGCAGTACCGTCGACAGGGGTGTCGAGCAGTACTTC,CASSSTVDRGVEQYF
TRBJ1-2,TRBV4-1,TRBD1,few,TGCGCCAGCAGCCAAGAGACAGGGGAAAGCTATGGCTACACCTTC,CASSQETGESYGYTF
TRBJ2-1,TRBV20-1,TRBD2,few,TGCAGTGCATCGACTAGCGGGGGGGACAATGAGCAGTTCTTC,CSASTSGGDNEQFF
TRBJ1-2,TRBV20-1,NA,few,TGCAGTGCCGCGAACGGGGGGTGGTATGGCTACACCTTC,CSAANGGWYGYTF
TRBJ2-1,TRBV3-1,TRBD2,NA,TGTGCCAGCAGATACTCTAGCGGGGGGGCGAATGAGCAGTTCTTC,CASRYSSGGANEQFF
TRBJ2-5,TRBV5-5,NA,many,TGTGCCAGCAGCTTGGCTCTAGCTCAAGAGACCCAGTACTTC,CASSLALAQETQYF
TRBJ2-5,TRBV7-9,NA,NA,TGTGCCAGCAGCTCGATTCTGGGGGTGGAAACGGGGACCCAGTACTTC,CASSSILGVETGTQYF
TRBJ1-5,TRBV12-3/TRBV12-4,NA,NA,TGTGCCAGCAGGGGAGGGGATAACAATCAGCCCCAGCATTTT,CASRGGDNNQPQHF
TRBJ2-3,TRBV7-9,TRBD2,NA,TGTGCCAGCAGCCTTGGACTAGCGGACCCAGATACGCAGTATTTT,CASSLGLADPDTQYF
TRBJ1-1,TRBV7-2,NA,NA,TGTGCCAGCAGCTTAGCGCCAAGCGAATACACTGAAGCTTTCTTT,CASSLAPSEYTEAFF
TRBJ2-7,TRBV10-3,TRBD1,NA,TGTGCCACCCAATTCGGGGACAGCGATGAGCAGTACTTC,CATQFGDSDEQYF
TRBJ2-1,TRBV5-1,NA,NA,TGCGCCAGCAGCTTGGACACGAGCTCCTACAATGGGCAGTTCTTC,CASSLDTSSYNGQFF
TRBJ1-1,TRBV7-2,NA,NA,TGTGCCAGCAGCTTAGCGCTAAGAGGGCGAACTGAAGCTTTCTTT,CASSLALRGRTEAFF
TRBJ2-7,TRBV27,NA,NA,TGTGCCAGCAGTTTTTTTTCAGGAAACGAGCAGTACTTC,CASSFFSGNEQYF
TRBJ2-2,TRBV7-8,TRBD2,few,TGTGCCAGCAGCGCGGGGACTAGCGTCTCCGATTTTAACACCGGGGAGCTGTTTTTT,CASSAGTSVSDFNTGELFF
TRBJ2-2,TRBV21-1,NA,NA,TGTGCCAGCAGCACCTTTCAGGGAGACACCGGGGAGCTGTTTTTT,CASSTFQGDTGELFF
TRBJ2-3,TRBV24-1,NA,few,TGTGCCACCAGTGGTACGGTGGATACGCAGTATTTT,CATSGTVDTQYF
TRBJ2-7,TRBV5-1,TRBD2,NA,TGCGCCAGCAGACCGGGACTAGCGGGAGGCCCCTACGAGCAGTACTTC,CASRPGLAGGPYEQYF
TRBJ1-2,TRBV6-1,NA,few,TGTGCCAGCAGTGAAGAGGGGTTACTTAACTATGGCTACACCTTC,CASSEEGLLNYGYTF
TRBJ2-1,TRBV12-3/TRBV12-4,TRBD1,NA,TGTGCCAGCAACCCACAGGGGGTCTCCTACAATGAGCAGTTCTTC,CASNPQGVSYNEQFF
TRBJ1-2,TRBV7-2,NA,NA,TGTGCCAGCAGCTCCCGGGCGGTAGGGGAGGTGGCCTATGGCTACACCTTC,CASSSRAVGEVAYGYTF
TRBJ1-1,TRBV9,TRBD1,few,TGTGCCAGCAGTCGACAGGGGAGTTTTTGGGAAGCTTTCTTT,CASSRQGSFWEAFF
TRBJ2-5,TRBV4-2,TRBD1,NA,TGTGCCAGCAGCCTCCAAGCCCGGACAGGGGGAGAGACCCAGTACTTC,CASSLQARTGGETQYF
TRBJ1-1,TRBV20-1,NA,NA,TGCAGTGCTAGAGATCAATCAGGGTCGGACACTGAAGCTTTCTTT,CSARDQSGSDTEAFF
TRBJ2-1,TRBV10-1,NA,NA,TGCGCCAGCAGTGAGACGCGAGCCCGTACCTACAATGAGCAGTTCTTC,CASSETRARTYNEQFF
TRBJ1-2,TRBV20-1,NA,NA,TGCAGTGCTAGAGAGCAGGTACTCTATGGCTACACCTTC,CSAREQVLYGYTF
TRBJ2-7,TRBV5-4,TRBD2,NA,TGTGCCAGCAGCATCGGGACTACCTGGGCCTACGAGCAGTACTTC,CASSIGTTWAYEQYF
TRBJ2-3,TRBV29-1,NA,NA,TGCAGCGCTAACTCTTGGAGGGGGTTTGATACGCAGTATTTT,CSANSWRGFDTQYF
TRBJ2-3,TRBV15,NA,NA,TGTGCCACCAGCTGGAGGGGTCCGCCAGGGGGCACAGATACGCAGTATTTT,CATSWRGPPGGTDTQYF
TRBJ2-7,TRBV20-1,TRBD2,NA,TGCAGTGCTGGAGCCCAAACTAGCGGGGTCTACGAGCAGTACTTC,CSAGAQTSGVYEQYF
TRBJ1-2,TRBV6-6,NA,NA,TGTGCCAGCAGTCGGACGACGGAGGCTAACTATGGCTACACCTTC,CASSRTTEANYGYTF